This T cell receptor (beta chain) was sequenced during a study of Ad26.COV2.S vaccination and SARS-CoV-2 variants. Clones were sequenced by immunoSEQ multiplex PCR, and TCRdb holds only the in-frame ones, with some missing. Of about 400,000 clones in the sample, 85% to 90% were seen once. Trimming left V 3 bases short and J 4 bases short, with 9 bases between. This CDR3 contains 13 residues. Per germline, CDR1 WSHSY and CDR2 SAAADI. The sample's treatment: around 19 received Ad26.COV2.S at low or high dose, single or two shots; about 5 received placebo; per-sample allocation not given. The samples date from day 63 after the first vaccine or placebo injection.

The receptor was derived from a person aged 18-60 years who received the Ad26.COV2.S COVID-19 vaccine or a placebo. The gene calls are TRBV10-2 and TRBJ1-1, with D unclear. The material sequenced was peripheral blood, taken in a trial of Ad26.COV2.S vaccine versus placebo. In nucleotides, the CDR3 is TGCGCCAGCAGTGAAAGGGAGGGCACTGAAGCTTTCTTT. Protein product: CASSEREGTEAFF.